This T cell receptor (beta chain) stems from a study of T cell changes during pregnancy in multiple sclerosis. Germline V gives CDR1 MGHRA, CDR2 YSYEKL. The CDR3 is made up of 15 amino acids. V lost 0 bases and J lost 7, with 13 bases in between. Here immunoSEQ multiplex PCR was the method, and the copy in TCRdb shows in-frame clones only, minus some. The sample has 100,000 or so clones, 94% seen once. The receptor's source is a female donor with multiple sclerosis, enrolled in a pregnancy study. V gene TRBV4-1 combines with J gene TRBJ2-1; a weak D match, TRBD1 (5 bases). This specimen was peripheral blood, taken in the third trimester of pregnancy. The CDR3 region is CASSQDGWGSNEQFF. In DNA, the CDR3 is TGCGCCAGCAGCCAAGATGGGTGGGGCTCGAATGAGCAGTTCTTC.